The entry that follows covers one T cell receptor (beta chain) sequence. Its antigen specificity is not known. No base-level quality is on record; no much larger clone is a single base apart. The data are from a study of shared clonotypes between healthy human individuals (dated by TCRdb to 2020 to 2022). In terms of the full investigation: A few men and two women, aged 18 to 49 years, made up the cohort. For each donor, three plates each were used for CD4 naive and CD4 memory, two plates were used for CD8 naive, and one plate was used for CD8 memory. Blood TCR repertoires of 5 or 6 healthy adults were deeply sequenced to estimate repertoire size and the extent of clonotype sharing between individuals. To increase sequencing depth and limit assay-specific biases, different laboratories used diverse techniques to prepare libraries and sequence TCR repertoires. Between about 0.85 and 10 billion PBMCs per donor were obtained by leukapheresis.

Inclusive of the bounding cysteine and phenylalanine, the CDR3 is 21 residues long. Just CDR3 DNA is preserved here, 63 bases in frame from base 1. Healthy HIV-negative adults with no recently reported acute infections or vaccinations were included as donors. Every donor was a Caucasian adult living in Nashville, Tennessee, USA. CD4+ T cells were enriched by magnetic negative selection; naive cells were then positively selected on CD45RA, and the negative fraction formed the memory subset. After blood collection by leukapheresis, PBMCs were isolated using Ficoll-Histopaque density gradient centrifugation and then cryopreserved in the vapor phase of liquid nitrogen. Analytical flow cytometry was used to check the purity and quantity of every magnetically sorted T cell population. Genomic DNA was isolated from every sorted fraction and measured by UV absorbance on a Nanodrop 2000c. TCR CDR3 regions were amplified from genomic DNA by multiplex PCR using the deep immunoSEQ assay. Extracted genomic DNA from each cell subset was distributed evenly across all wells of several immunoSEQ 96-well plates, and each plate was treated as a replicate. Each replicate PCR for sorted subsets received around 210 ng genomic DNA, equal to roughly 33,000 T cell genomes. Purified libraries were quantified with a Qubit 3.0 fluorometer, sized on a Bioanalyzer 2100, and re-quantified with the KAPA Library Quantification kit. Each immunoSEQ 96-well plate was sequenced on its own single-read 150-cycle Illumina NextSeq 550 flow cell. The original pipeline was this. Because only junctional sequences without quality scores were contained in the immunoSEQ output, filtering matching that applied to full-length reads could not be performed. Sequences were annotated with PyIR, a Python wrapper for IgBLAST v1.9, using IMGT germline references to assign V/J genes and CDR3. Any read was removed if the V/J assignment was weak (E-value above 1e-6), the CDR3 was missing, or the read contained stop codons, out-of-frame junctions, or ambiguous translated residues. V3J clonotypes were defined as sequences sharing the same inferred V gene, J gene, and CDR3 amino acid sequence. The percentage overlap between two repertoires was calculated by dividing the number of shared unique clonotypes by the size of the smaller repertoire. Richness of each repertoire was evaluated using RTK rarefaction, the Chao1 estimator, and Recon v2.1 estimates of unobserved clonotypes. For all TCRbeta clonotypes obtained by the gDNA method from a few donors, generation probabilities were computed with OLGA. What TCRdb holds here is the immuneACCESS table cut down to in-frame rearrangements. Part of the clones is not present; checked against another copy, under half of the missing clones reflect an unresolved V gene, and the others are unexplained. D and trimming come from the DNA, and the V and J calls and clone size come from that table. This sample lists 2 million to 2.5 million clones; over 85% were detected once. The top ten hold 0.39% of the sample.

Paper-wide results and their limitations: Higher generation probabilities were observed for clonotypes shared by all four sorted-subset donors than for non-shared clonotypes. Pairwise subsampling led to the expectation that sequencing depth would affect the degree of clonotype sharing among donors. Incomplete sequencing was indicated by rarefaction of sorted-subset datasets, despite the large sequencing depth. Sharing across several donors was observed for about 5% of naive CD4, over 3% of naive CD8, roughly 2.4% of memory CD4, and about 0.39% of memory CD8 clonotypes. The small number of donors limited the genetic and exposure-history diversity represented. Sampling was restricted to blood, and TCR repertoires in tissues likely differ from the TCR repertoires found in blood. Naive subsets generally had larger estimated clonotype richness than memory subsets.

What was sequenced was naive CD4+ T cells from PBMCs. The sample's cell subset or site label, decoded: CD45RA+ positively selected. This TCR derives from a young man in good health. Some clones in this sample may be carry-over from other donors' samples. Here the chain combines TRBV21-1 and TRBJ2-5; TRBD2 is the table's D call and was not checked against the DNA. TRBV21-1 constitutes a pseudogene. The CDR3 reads CASRWGVQLAGLPATKETQYF. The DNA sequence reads TGTGCCAGCCGGTGGGGAGTTCAACTAGCGGGACTACCCGCTACCAAAGAGACCCAGTACTTC.